These 28 T cell receptor beta chains share one sample of origin, sequenced in a study of blood T cell repertoires in COVID-19. The data were produced by immunoSEQ multiplex PCR, yet TCRdb's version contains in-frame clones alone and is incomplete. The sample has some 400,000 clones, approximately 92% seen once. The material sequenced was PBMCs or T cells enriched from blood (not recorded which). The source of these receptors is a man younger than 45 who had recovered from COVID-19.

The rearrangement joins TRBV5-1 to TRBJ2-2; the D is unclear. CDR1 is SGHRS, CDR2 YFSETQ, per germline. Trimming took off 0 bases at V and 7 bases at J, with 10 bases between the two ends. The CDR3 runs to 14 residues. CDR3 DNA sequence: TGCGCCAGCAGCTTGGCCCGGAGTTACGGGGAGCTGTTTTTT. Translation: CASSLARSYGELFF.

The rearrangement links TRBV19 to TRBJ1-5, with TRBD1 as a possible D gene (6 bases). With 6 bases removed from V and 0 bases from J, the gap between germline ends came to 12 bases. The CDR3 runs 15 residues. Looked up from germline, CDR1 is LNHDA and CDR2 is SQIVND (reference sequence). The chain's CDR3 is CASSRQANSNQPQHF. In DNA, the CDR3 is TGTGCCAGTAGCCGACAGGCTAATAGCAATCAGCCCCAGCATTTT.

In this sample, this clone turned up once. The chain employs TRBV29-1 and TRBJ2-7; 7 bases agree with TRBD1. CDR1 is SQVTM and CDR2 is ANQGSEA in the germline V gene. The CDR3 contains 16 residues. V shed 0 bases, J shed 0 bases, and the junction held 8 bases outside the gene matches. CDR3 coding DNA: TGCAGCGTTGAAGATCGCCAACGGACAGGCTCCTACGAGCAGTACTTC. Translated: CSVEDRQRTGSYEQYF.

This clone has just a few counts. The gene calls are TRBV7-8 and TRBJ1-5; TRBD1 aligns across 8 bases. This CDR3 comprises 15 residues. J gave up 4 bases and V 5 bases, and 7 bases lay outside the gene matches. Germline V CDR1 and CDR2: SGHVS, FQNEAQ. The CDR3 here is CASSLLYRGNQPQHF. CDR3 bases: TGTGCCAGCAGCCTACTCTACAGGGGGAATCAGCCCCAGCATTTT.

Only one count was recorded for this clone. This chain links TRBV6-5 with TRBJ1-1; 9 nucleotides match TRBD1. Per the germline V gene, CDR1 is MNHEY and CDR2 is SVGAGI. The length of the CDR3 is 14 residues. Trimming cost V 2 bases and J 6 bases; bases outside gene matches: 4. The CDR3 protein is CASSYPGQGSEAFF. The CDR3, as DNA: TGTGCCAGCAGTTACCCGGGACAGGGTTCTGAAGCTTTCTTT.

This clone is a singleton in its sample. The rearrangement joins TRBV5-4 to TRBJ1-2, with 7 bases identical to TRBD1. CDR1 is SGHNT and CDR2 is YYREEE in the germline V gene (reference sequence). The CDR3 has 13 amino acids. The V and J ends lost 4 bases and 6 bases, in that order; junction bases with no gene match: 6. The CDR3 protein is CASSPDRVDGYTF. CDR3 in DNA: TGTGCCAGCAGCCCAGACAGGGTGGATGGCTACACCTTC.

This clone was counted between two and nine times. V and J are TRBV25-1 and TRBJ2-1; 11 positions agree with TRBD1. Germline V lookup: CDR1 MGHDK, CDR2 SYGVNS. The CDR3 has 15 residues. Losses at the gene ends were 6 bases for V and 5 bases for J; bases not matched to a gene: 6. The CDR3 sequence is CASRAGTGGNNEQFF. CDR3 DNA: TGTGCCAGCAGGGCCGGGACAGGGGGAAACAATGAGCAGTTCTTC. The full variable domain, with the rest looked up from reference TRBV25-1 and TRBJ2-1, is EADIYQTPRYLVIGTGKKITLECSQTMGHDKMYWYQQDPGMELHLIHYSYGVNSTEKGDLSSESTVSRIRTEHFPLTLESARPSHTSQYLCASRAGTGGNNEQFFGPGTRLTVL.

This chain links TRBV18 with TRBJ2-5; D is undetermined. Trimming cost V 4 bases and J 2 bases, with 8 bases left between them. This CDR3 comprises 13 residues. The germline V gene has CDR1 KGHSH and CDR2 LQKENI. CDR3 DNA sequence: TGTGCCAGCTCACTGAGTACTCAAGAGACCCAGTACTTC. Protein sequence: CASSLSTQETQYF.

V gene TRBV3-1 (or the pseudogene TRBV3-2) combines with J gene TRBJ1-3; the D gene is possibly TRBD1 (5 bases). V was pared by 1 base and J by 0 bases, with 13 bases between. This CDR3 comprises 17 residues. CDR1 is LGHDT, CDR2 YNNKEL, per germline (reference sequence). Here the CDR3 reads CASSQVSGGSSGNTIYF. As DNA, the CDR3 is TGTGCCAGCAGCCAAGTTTCGGGGGGAAGCTCTGGAAACACCATATATTTT.

This clone came up once. Here the CDR3 reads CASSLLGREQETQYF. CDR3 coding DNA: TGTGCCAGCAGTTTATTAGGCCGGGAACAAGAGACCCAGTACTTC. This chain joins TRBV28 and TRBJ2-5; perhaps TRBD2 as D (5 bases). This CDR3 spans 15 amino acids. V was shortened by 1 base and J by 2 bases, with 11 bases between the two germline ends. Per germline, CDR1 MDHEN and CDR2 SYDVKM.

V usage is TRBV11-2 and J usage is TRBJ1-2; no reliable D call. CDR3 length equals 15 residues. The ends were cut back, 0 bases at V and 2 bases at J, with 10 bases in the middle. Germline loops: CDR1 SGHAT, CDR2 FQNNGV. In DNA, the CDR3 is TGTGCCAGCAGCTTAGATCATGGAGTAAACTATGGCTACACCTTC. Protein: CASSLDHGVNYGYTF.

This clone has a single count. The chain combines TRBV25-1 with TRBJ1-1; 7 bases line up with TRBD1. Trimming cost V 7 bases and J 4 bases; bases outside gene matches: 6. The V gene's germline CDR1 is MGHDK and CDR2 SYGVNS. The CDR3 is 13 residues long. The DNA for the CDR3 is TGTGCCAGCACAGGGGGTGGACGCACTGAAGCTTTCTTT. Its translation: CASTGGGRTEAFF.

The rearrangement links TRBV29-1 to TRBJ2-1; 14 bases agree with TRBD2. The V segment lost 0 bases and the J segment 14 bases; nucleotides outside the gene matches: 21. CDR1 and CDR2 from the germline V gene are SQVTM and ANQGSEA. There are 19 residues in the CDR3. The CDR3 protein is CSVEDPPSTGLAGVTGEFF. Written as DNA, the CDR3 is TGCAGCGTTGAAGATCCACCTTCTACGGGACTAGCGGGAGTTACGGGAGAGTTCTTC.

The chain links TRBV2 to TRBJ1-1; tentative D call: TRBD1 (5 bases). The CDR3 covers 14 residues. Per germline, CDR1 SNHLY and CDR2 FYNNEI. Trimming pared 7 bases from V and 6 bases from J, leaving 18 bases between. The CDR3 nucleotides are TGTGCCAGCAAATTGACAGCACTAATCTCTGAAGCTTTCTTT. It translates to CASKLTALISEAFF.

The chain employs TRBV27 and TRBJ2-3, with TRBD2 identical over 7 bases. Germline trimming cut 6 bases from V and 7 bases from J; bases unmatched to any gene: 13. CDR3 length: 15 residues. In germline, CDR1 is MNHEY, CDR2 SMNVEV (reference sequence). CDR3 DNA sequence: TGTGCCAGCAGGGGGGGGACTTTCATAAGACATACGCAGTATTTT. It specifies CASRGGTFIRHTQYF.

This clone came up once. The rearrangement joins TRBV28 to TRBJ2-5; 12 bases are shared with TRBD1. Trimming removed 5 bases from V and 7 bases from J; junction bases left unmatched: 11. This CDR3 contains 16 residues. Germline lookup yields CDR1 MDHEN and CDR2 SYDVKM. The CDR3 loop is CASSSLGQGAEGTQYF. CDR3 nucleotide sequence: TGTGCCAGCAGTAGCTTGGGACAGGGGGCCGAAGGGACCCAGTACTTC.

The rearrangement joins TRBV15 to TRBJ2-1, with 9 nucleotides matching TRBD2. From germline, CDR1 is LNHNV and CDR2 YYDKDF (reference sequence). CDR3 size: 14 residues. J was trimmed by 8 bases and V by 1 base; bases with no gene match: 3. The CDR3 spells CATSRGGRAYEQFF. The CDR3 nucleotides read TGTGCCACCAGCAGAGGCGGGAGGGCCTATGAGCAGTTCTTC.

V gene TRBV3-1 (or the pseudogene TRBV3-2) combines with J gene TRBJ2-1; D remains unclear. Per germline, CDR1 LGHDT and CDR2 YNNKEL (reference sequence). The V end was cut by 3 bases, the J end by 5 bases, with 11 bases between. This CDR3 has 14 amino acids. The CDR3 reads CASSHGRVHNEQFF. As DNA, the CDR3 is TGTGCCAGCAGCCATGGCCGGGTTCACAATGAGCAGTTCTTC.

This clone has just one count. The rearrangement links TRBV4-1 to TRBJ2-7; 8 bases are shared with TRBD2. The CDR3 spans 14 residues. J lost 2 bases, V lost 4 bases, and 4 bases had no gene match. Germline loops: CDR1 MGHRA, CDR2 YSYEKL. The CDR3 sequence is CASSLTSGPYEQYF. As DNA, the CDR3 is TGCGCCAGCAGCCTAACTAGCGGCCCCTACGAGCAGTACTTC.

This sequence joins TRBV5-6 and TRBJ2-1; 10 bases are shared with TRBD1. The CDR3 loop spans 16 amino acids. Trimming removed 4 bases from V and 4 bases from J; junction bases left unmatched: 8. The V gene's germline CDR1 is SGHDT and CDR2 YYEEEE. The CDR3 DNA reads as TGTGCCAGCAGCCTAGGGACAGGGGTGTTGTACAATGAGCAGTTCTTC. Protein sequence: CASSLGTGVLYNEQFF.

Here the CDR3 DNA reads TGTGCCAGCACCTCGAAGGCTGGAGACACTGAAGCTTTCTTT. Amino acids: CASTSKAGDTEAFF. The chain employs TRBV7-8 and TRBJ1-1; the D is unclear. CDR3 length: 14 residues. Per germline, CDR1 SGHVS and CDR2 FQNEAQ. Trimming left V 7 bases short and J 3 bases short, with 15 bases between.

The chain carries TRBV28 and TRBJ2-1, with 8 nucleotides matching TRBD2. J gave up 0 bases and V 2 bases, and 3 bases lay outside the gene matches. Per germline, CDR1 MDHEN and CDR2 SYDVKM. The CDR3 is made up of 16 amino acids. The CDR3 region is CASSLDLAGSYNEQFF. The CDR3 bases are TGTGCCAGCAGTTTAGACCTAGCGGGCTCCTACAATGAGCAGTTCTTC.

V is TRBV28 and J is TRBJ2-7, with TRBD2 matching 8 bases. This CDR3 region has 15 residues. V dropped 2 bases and J dropped 4; count of bases not matched to a gene: 7. The germline gives CDR1 MDHEN, CDR2 SYDVKM. The CDR3 DNA sequence: TGTGCCAGCAGTTTAATCCGGGAGGGCCAATACGAGCAGTACTTC. This gives the protein CASSLIREGQYEQYF.

The gene calls are TRBV6-4 and TRBJ2-1; 8 bases fit TRBD2. The CDR3 is 15 residues long. Germline V lookup: CDR1 MRHNA, CDR2 SNTAGT. The J segment lost 7 bases and the V segment lost 3 bases, leaving 8 bases of the junction unmatched. CDR3 loop: CASSERAGVRNEQFF. For the CDR3, the DNA is TGTGCCAGCAGTGAAAGAGCGGGAGTACGAAATGAGCAGTTCTTC.

The chain recombines TRBV7-2 with TRBJ2-7, with a tentative D call TRBD2 (6 bases). Trimming cost V 5 bases and J 2 bases, with 10 bases left between them. The germline gives CDR1 SGHTA, CDR2 FQGNSA. This CDR3 is 13 amino acids long. The CDR3: CASSPGGTYEQYF. The CDR3 DNA follows: TGTGCCAGCAGCCCCGGAGGGACCTACGAGCAGTACTTC.

This clone appeared once. The V gene is TRBV7-9, the J gene TRBJ2-3; 11 nucleotides agree with TRBD2. The germline V gene has CDR1 SEHNR and CDR2 FQNEAQ (reference sequence). The trim removed 6 bases at V and 5 bases at J, leaving 7 bases unmatched. The CDR3 spans 15 residues. The CDR3 sequence: CASRQLAGAGDTQYF. In DNA form, the CDR3 reads TGTGCCAGCAGGCAACTAGCGGGAGCTGGAGATACGCAGTATTTT.

V usage is TRBV5-4 and J usage is TRBJ2-1; 8 nucleotides align to TRBD2. Germline V gene data show CDR1 as SGHNT and CDR2 as YYREEE (reference sequence). The CDR3 has 18 amino acids. V was pared by 0 bases and J by 0 bases, with 8 bases of the junction left unmatched. The CDR3 bases are TGTGCCAGCAGCTTGGGCAGCGTACTAGCGGTCTCCTACAATGAGCAGTTCTTC. Translated: CASSLGSVLAVSYNEQFF.

The sample holds one count of this clone. The V and J genes are TRBV5-4 and TRBJ2-5, with 15 bases fitting TRBD2. Germline CDR1 and CDR2: SGHNT and YYREEE (reference sequence). This CDR3 is built from 18 residues. Trimming took 4 bases from V and 3 from J; bases not matched to a gene: 10. The CDR3 sequence is CASSGGTSGRTKKETQYF. CDR3 DNA sequence: TGTGCCAGCAGCGGCGGGACTAGCGGGAGGACGAAAAAAGAGACCCAGTACTTC. The full variable domain, completed using reference TRBV5-4 and TRBJ2-5, is ETGVTQSPTHLIKTRGQQVTLRCSSQSGHNTVSWYQQALGQGPQFIFQYYREEENGRGNFPPRFSGLQFPNYSSELNVNALELDDSALYLCASSGGTSGRTKKETQYFGPGTRLLVL.